This T cell receptor (beta chain) stems from a study of OX40 agonist ivuxolimab in advanced cancers. Broadly, across the study: Ivuxolimab was a fully human IgG2 agonistic monoclonal antibody targeting the costimulatory receptor OX40 (CD134). Intravenous ivuxolimab was administered to patients every 2 weeks at six dose levels: 0.01, 0.1, 0.3, 1.5, 3 and 10 mg/kg. Of the 50 to 55 patients in dose escalation, 19 had hepatocellular carcinoma, about 15 had melanoma, 9 had renal cell carcinoma and 9 had head and neck cancer. In the dose-escalation cohort, 65% to 85% of patients were male, and the mean age was approximately 60 years with a range of roughly 23 to 79. Prior anti-PD-1, anti-PD-L1 or anti-CTLA-4 therapy was permitted, and roughly two fifths of dose-escalation patients had received checkpoint inhibitors. Three dose-escalation patients achieved partial responses, one with hepatocellular carcinoma and two with cutaneous melanoma. The point of sequencing TCRbeta in the periphery was to test whether ivuxolimab changed TCR sequence diversity and drove clonal T-cell expansion. The paper reports the monotherapy dose-escalation portion (N of about 56 patients) of the phase I ivuxolimab trial.

Comment on this clone: No cognate antigen has been identified for it. It has no much larger one-base neighbor in the sample; base qualities were not kept.

Patients with autoimmune disease history or receiving systemic immunosuppression were excluded from the trial. Peripheral blood for TCR sequencing was collected from all dose cohorts at baseline, on cycle 4 day 1, and on cycle 7 day 1. The samples were taken from a phase I, first-in-human, multicenter, open-label dose-escalation trial of ivuxolimab. Adults with locally advanced or metastatic head and neck squamous cell, hepatocellular, melanoma or renal cell carcinoma were enrolled in the trial. Before TCR sequencing, CD4+ and CD8+ T cells were separately sorted from peripheral blood. The research as a whole found: After ivuxolimab, more expanded clones were found on average in CD8+ T cells than in CD4+ T cells. Clonal expansion of both CD4+ and CD8+ blood T cells was observed from baseline to week 6 at doses 0.1 to 3.0 mg/kg. In the 0.1-3.0 mg/kg groups, partial responders were among the patients with the lowest normalized peripheral clonal expansion, particularly in CD8+ T cells. Which antigens the clonally expanded peripheral T cells were specific for was not determined. Low levels of normalized T-cell clonal expansion were also seen in some patients who did not respond.

For sequencing of the TCRbeta CDR3 region, genomic DNA was extracted from the sorted cells. TCRbeta CDR3 regions were sequenced using the immunoSEQ Assay. In TCRdb, the immuneACCESS table is reduced to in-frame sequences with V and J assigned. These tables do not hold every clone; where another copy was compared, an unresolved V gene accounts for under half, and the others remain unexplained. The sample data list about 76,000 clones, and 70% to 90% of these were observed just once. Jointly, the top ten make up approximately 0.6% of the sample. Relative to germline, V is 1 base shorter and J is 6 bases shorter, with 9 bases between their ends. The CDR3 runs 13 amino acids, cysteine and phenylalanine included. Of all the DNA, just the CDR3 is kept, 39 bases in frame from base 1. The germline V gene provides CDR1 SGHTA and CDR2 FQGNSA.

This receptor was taken from an adult with an advanced solid tumor such as melanoma, head and neck, liver or kidney cancer. The source material was CD4+ or CD8+ T cells sorted from blood, sampled in a trial of the OX40 agonist ivuxolimab. The chain is made from TRBV7-2 and TRBJ1-1; a tentative D call is TRBD1 (5 bases match). The nucleotide sequence is TGTGCCAGCAGCTTAGTCCGGGGGGCTGAAGCTTTCTTT. Its product reads: CASSLVRGAEAFF. The full variable domain, completed from the reference TRBV7-2 and TRBJ1-1 proteins outside the CDR3, reads GAGVSQSPSNKVTEKGKDVELRCDPISGHTALYWYRQSLGQGLEFLIYFQGNSAPDKSGLPSDRFSAERTGGSVSTLTIQRTQQEDSAVYLCASSLVRGAEAFFGQGTRLTVV.